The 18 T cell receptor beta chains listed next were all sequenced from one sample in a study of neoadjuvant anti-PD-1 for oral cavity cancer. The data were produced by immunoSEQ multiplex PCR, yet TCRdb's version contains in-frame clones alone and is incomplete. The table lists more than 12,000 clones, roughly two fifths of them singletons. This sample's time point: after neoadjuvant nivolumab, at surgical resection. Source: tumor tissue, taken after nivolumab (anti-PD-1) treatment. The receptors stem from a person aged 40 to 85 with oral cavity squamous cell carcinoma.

CDR3 bases: TGTGCCAGCACCCGAACGGCAGAAGACTATGGCTACACCTTC. Translated: CASTRTAEDYGYTF. The V gene is TRBV7-2, the J gene TRBJ1-2; D gene ambiguous. CDR1 is SGHTA, CDR2 FQGNSA, per germline. The CDR3 runs to 14 residues. V shed 7 bases and J shed 3 bases, with 15 bases lying between them. Together with reference TRBV7-2 and TRBJ1-2, the CDR3 gives the full variable domain: GAGVSQSPSNKVTEKGKDVELRCDPISGHTALYWYRQSLGQGLEFLIYFQGNSAPDKSGLPSDRFSAERTGGSVSTLTIQRTQQEDSAVYLCASTRTAEDYGYTFGSGTRLTVV.

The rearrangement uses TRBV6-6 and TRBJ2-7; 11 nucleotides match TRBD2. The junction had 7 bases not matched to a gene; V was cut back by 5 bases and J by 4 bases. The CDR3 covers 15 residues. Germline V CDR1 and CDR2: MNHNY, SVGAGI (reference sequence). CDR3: CASSPPGLAVYEQYF. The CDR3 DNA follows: TGTGCCAGCAGTCCTCCGGGACTAGCGGTTTACGAGCAGTACTTC.

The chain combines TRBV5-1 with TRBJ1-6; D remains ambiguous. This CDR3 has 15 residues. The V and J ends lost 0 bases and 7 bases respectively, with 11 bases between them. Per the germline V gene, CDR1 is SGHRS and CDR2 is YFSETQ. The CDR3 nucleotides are TGCGCCAGCAGCTTGGACCTTTTAGGGAATTCACCCCTCCACTTT. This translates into CASSLDLLGNSPLHF.

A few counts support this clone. The CDR3 sequence is CASSVDNRGHPNYGYTF. The CDR3, as DNA: TGTGCCAGCAGCGTAGACAATCGGGGACACCCTAACTATGGCTACACCTTC. V gene TRBV9 combines with J gene TRBJ1-2; weak D call: TRBD1 (6 bases). CDR1 is SGDLS, CDR2 YYNGEE, per germline. This CDR3 contains 17 residues. V was shortened by 0 bases and J by 0 bases, with 15 bases between the two germline ends.

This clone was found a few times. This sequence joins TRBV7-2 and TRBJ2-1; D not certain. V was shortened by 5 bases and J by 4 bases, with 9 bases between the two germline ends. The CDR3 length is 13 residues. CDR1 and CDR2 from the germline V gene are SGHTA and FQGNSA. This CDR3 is CASSRPEYNEQFF. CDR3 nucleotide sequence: TGTGCCAGCAGCCGCCCCGAGTACAATGAGCAGTTCTTC. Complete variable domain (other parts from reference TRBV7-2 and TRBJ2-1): GAGVSQSPSNKVTEKGKDVELRCDPISGHTALYWYRQSLGQGLEFLIYFQGNSAPDKSGLPSDRFSAERTGGSVSTLTIQRTQQEDSAVYLCASSRPEYNEQFFGPGTRLTVL.

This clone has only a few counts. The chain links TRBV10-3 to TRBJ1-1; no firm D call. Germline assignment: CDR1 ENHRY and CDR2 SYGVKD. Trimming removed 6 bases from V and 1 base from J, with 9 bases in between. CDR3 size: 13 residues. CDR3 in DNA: TGTGCCATCAGGGGAGAGTGGAACACTGAAGCTTTCTTT. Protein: CAIRGEWNTEAFF.

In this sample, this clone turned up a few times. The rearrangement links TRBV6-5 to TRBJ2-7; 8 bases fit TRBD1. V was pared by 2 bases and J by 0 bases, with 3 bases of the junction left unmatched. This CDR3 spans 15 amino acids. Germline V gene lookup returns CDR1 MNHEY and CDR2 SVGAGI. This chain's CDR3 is CASSYGTGDSYEQYF. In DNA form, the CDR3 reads TGTGCCAGCAGTTACGGGACAGGAGACTCCTACGAGCAGTACTTC.

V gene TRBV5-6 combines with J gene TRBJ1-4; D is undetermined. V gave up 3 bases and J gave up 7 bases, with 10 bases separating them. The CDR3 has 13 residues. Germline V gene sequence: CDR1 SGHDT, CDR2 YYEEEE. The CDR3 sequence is CASSSPRGEKLFF. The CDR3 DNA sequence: TGTGCCAGCAGCTCGCCCCGTGGTGAAAAACTGTTTTTT.

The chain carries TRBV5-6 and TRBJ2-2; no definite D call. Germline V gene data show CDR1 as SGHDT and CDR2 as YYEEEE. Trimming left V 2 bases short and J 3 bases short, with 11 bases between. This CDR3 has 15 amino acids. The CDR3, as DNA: TGTGCCAGCAGCTTACCTGGTGTCTACACCGGGGAGCTGTTTTTT. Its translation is CASSLPGVYTGELFF.

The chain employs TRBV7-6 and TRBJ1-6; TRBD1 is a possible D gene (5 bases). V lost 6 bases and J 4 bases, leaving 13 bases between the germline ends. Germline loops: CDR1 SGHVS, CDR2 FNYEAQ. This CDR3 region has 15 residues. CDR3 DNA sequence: TGTGCCAGCAGACAGACAGAGATGTATAATTCACCCCTCCACTTT. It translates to CASRQTEMYNSPLHF.

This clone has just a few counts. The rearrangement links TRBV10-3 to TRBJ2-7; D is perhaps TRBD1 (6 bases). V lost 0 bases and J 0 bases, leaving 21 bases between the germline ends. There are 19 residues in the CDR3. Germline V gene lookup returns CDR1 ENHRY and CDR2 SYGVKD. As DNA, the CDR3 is TGTGCCATCAGTGAGTCGATGTCCCACAGGGAGAGTAACTCCTACGAGCAGTACTTC. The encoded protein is CAISESMSHRESNSYEQYF.

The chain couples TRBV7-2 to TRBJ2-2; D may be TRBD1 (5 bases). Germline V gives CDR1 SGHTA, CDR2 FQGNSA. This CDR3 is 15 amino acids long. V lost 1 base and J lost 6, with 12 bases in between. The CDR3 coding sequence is TGTGCCAGCAGCTTAGAGTCAGGGTGGTCCGGGGAGCTGTTTTTT. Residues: CASSLESGWSGELFF.

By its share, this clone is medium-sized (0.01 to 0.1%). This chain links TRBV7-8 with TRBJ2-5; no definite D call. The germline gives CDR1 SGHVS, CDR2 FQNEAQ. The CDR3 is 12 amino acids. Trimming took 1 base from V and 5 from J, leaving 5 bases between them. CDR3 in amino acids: CASSLVLETQYF. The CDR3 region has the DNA TGTGCCAGCAGCTTAGTTCTGGAGACCCAGTACTTC.

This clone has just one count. The DNA for the CDR3 is TGTGCCAGCAGCGCTAGCCCAATACTAGCGGGGGGGCTCAATGAGCAGTTCTTC. Translated, it gives CASSASPILAGGLNEQFF. The chain has TRBV9 and TRBJ2-1; 13 bases align to TRBD2. The V gene's germline CDR1 is SGDLS and CDR2 YYNGEE. The J segment lost 6 bases and the V segment lost 3 bases, leaving 12 bases of the junction unmatched. The length of the CDR3 is 18 residues.

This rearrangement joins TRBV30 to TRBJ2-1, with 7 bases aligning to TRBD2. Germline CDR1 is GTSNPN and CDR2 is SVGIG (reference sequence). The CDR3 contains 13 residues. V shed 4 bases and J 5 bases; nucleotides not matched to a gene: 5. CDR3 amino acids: CAWKAGPNNEQFF. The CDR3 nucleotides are TGTGCCTGGAAAGCGGGGCCCAACAATGAGCAGTTCTTC.

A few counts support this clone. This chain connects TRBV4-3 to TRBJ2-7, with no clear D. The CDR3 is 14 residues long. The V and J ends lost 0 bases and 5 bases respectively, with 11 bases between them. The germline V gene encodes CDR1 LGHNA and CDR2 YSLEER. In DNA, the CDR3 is TGCGCCAGCAGCCAAGATTGGGCAGTCCACGAGCAGTACTTC. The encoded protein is CASSQDWAVHEQYF.

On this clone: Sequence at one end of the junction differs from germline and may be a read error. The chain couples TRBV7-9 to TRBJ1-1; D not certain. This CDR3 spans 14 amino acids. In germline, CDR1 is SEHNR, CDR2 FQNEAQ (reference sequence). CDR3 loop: CASSQDRGGTEAFF. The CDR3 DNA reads TGCGCCAGCAGCCAAGATCGGGGAGGAACTGAAGCTTTCTTT.

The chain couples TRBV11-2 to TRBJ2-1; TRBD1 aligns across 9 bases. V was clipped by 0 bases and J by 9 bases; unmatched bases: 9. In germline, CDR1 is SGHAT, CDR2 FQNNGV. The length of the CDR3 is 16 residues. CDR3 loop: CASSLDPGDRVGEQFF. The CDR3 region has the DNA TGTGCCAGCAGCTTAGATCCCGGGGACAGGGTTGGTGAGCAGTTCTTC.